A single sample is the source of the 31 T cell receptor beta chains below, sequenced in a study of T cell therapy after organ transplantation. Antigen specificity for these receptors is unknown. Produced via immunoSEQ multiplex PCR; TCRdb's table is partial and in-frame only. Of about 50,000 clones listed, about 95% are singletons. Sequenced material: CD8+ T cells from blood, taken before autologous CMV-specific T cell therapy. These receptors were taken from a human patient who had received a solid organ transplant and had CMV disease.

The chain is built from TRBV27 and TRBJ2-7; D may correspond to TRBD1 or TRBD2 (5 bases each). Germline V gene data show CDR1 as MNHEY and CDR2 as SMNVEV (reference sequence). V was clipped by 2 bases and J by 1 base, with 9 bases between them. The CDR3 has 14 amino acids. The CDR3 nucleotides read TGTGCCAGCAGTTTAGGGGACGGGTCCTACGAGCAGTACTTC. It specifies CASSLGDGSYEQYF.

The chain has TRBV6-1 and TRBJ2-3, with no clear D. Germline CDR1 and CDR2: MNHNS and SASEGT. The CDR3 runs 11 residues. V was shortened by 6 bases and J by 2 bases, with 3 bases between the two germline ends. CDR3 sequence: CASRNTDTQYF. CDR3 nucleotide sequence: TGTGCCAGCAGAAACACAGATACGCAGTATTTT.

The count of this clone is one. The chain has TRBV30 and TRBJ2-2; no firm D call. Trimming took off 4 bases at V and 6 bases at J, with 6 bases between the two ends. The V gene's germline CDR1 is GTSNPN and CDR2 SVGIG (reference sequence). This CDR3 contains 11 residues. Here the CDR3 DNA reads TGTGCCTGGACCCCCCCCGGGGAGCTGTTTTTT. Its protein product is CAWTPPGELFF. Using reference TRBV30 and TRBJ2-2 for the parts outside the CDR3, the full variable domain is SQTIHQWPATLVQPVGSPLSLECTVEGTSNPNLYWYRQAAGRGLQLLFYSVGIGQISSEVPQNLSASRPQDRQFILSSKKLLLSDSGFYLCAWTPPGELFFGEGSRLTVL.

The chain carries TRBV2 and TRBJ1-5; D not certain. This CDR3 contains 14 residues. Germline CDR1 reads SNHLY; CDR2 reads FYNNEI. Between the trimmed V and J ends, which lost 2 bases and 3 bases, there was a span of 8 bases. The CDR3 nucleotides are TGTGCCAGCAGTGAAATCCGAATCAATCAGCCCCAGCATTTT. Protein product: CASSEIRINQPQHF.

This chain links TRBV14 with TRBJ1-2, with D uncertain. Trimming stripped 2 bases from V and 8 bases from J, with 18 bases between. The germline V gene has CDR1 SGHDN and CDR2 FVKESK. The CDR3 runs 15 residues. The CDR3 DNA sequence: TGTGCCAGCAGCCAAATGGGATTGGACTATTTCGGCTACACCTTC. Its protein product is CASSQMGLDYFGYTF.

J is TRBJ2-1 and V is TRBV19; D possibly corresponds to TRBD2 (5 bases). Trimming took 3 bases from V and 5 from J, leaving 14 bases between them. There are 15 residues in the CDR3. Germline CDR1 is LNHDA and CDR2 is SQIVND (reference sequence). CDR3 sequence reads: CASSIGVLEHNEQFF. The CDR3 coding sequence is TGTGCCAGTAGTATCGGGGTGTTGGAACACAATGAGCAGTTCTTC.

This chain links TRBV29-1 with TRBJ2-7; 9 nucleotides agree with TRBD1. This CDR3 is 13 amino acids long. CDR1 and CDR2 from the germline V gene are SQVTM and ANQGSEA. J lost 6 bases, V lost 4 bases, and 7 bases had no gene match. The CDR3 region has the DNA TGCAGCGTTGGACCGGGGACAGGGAGCGAGCAGTACTTC. Residues: CSVGPGTGSEQYF.

The gene calls are TRBV27 and TRBJ1-5; unclear D gene. Between the trimmed V and J ends, which lost 6 bases and 6 bases, there was a span of 15 bases. CDR1 and CDR2 (germline): MNHEY, SMNVEV (reference sequence). The CDR3 is 14 amino acids. The CDR3 DNA sequence: TGTGCCAGCAGCACCTCCCAGGCGGGTCAGCCCCAGCATTTT. This codes for CASSTSQAGQPQHF.

V is TRBV6-1 and J is TRBJ1-4; maybe TRBD1 (6 bases). The V gene's germline CDR1 is MNHNS and CDR2 SASEGT. This CDR3 is 15 amino acids long. Trimming cost V 5 bases and J 6 bases, with 16 bases left between them. CDR3 DNA sequence: TGTGCCAGCAGTACCTACGGGGGCGCAGATGAAAAACTGTTTTTT. This gives the protein CASSTYGGADEKLFF.

The rearrangement links TRBV10-2 to TRBJ1-2; no definite D call. The V gene's germline CDR1 is WSHSY and CDR2 SAAADI. Trimming pared 2 bases from V and 6 bases from J, leaving 10 bases between. The CDR3 is 13 residues long. The CDR3 sequence: CASSESWVDGYTF. CDR3 in DNA: TGCGCCAGCAGTGAGAGTTGGGTGGATGGCTACACCTTC.

This chain joins TRBV30 and TRBJ1-2; D gene ambiguous. Trimming removed 0 bases from V and 4 bases from J, with 9 bases in between. This CDR3 contains 13 residues. CDR1 GTSNPN and CDR2 SVGIG come from the germline V gene (reference sequence). Here the CDR3 DNA reads TGTGCCTGGAGTGTAGTCGAGGGCTATGGCTACACCTTC. It is translated as CAWSVVEGYGYTF.

The rearrangement links TRBV30 to TRBJ1-3; D is unresolved. This CDR3 region has 13 residues. Germline CDR1 GTSNPN, CDR2 SVGIG (reference sequence). V was cut by 4 bases and J by 1 base, with 8 bases left in between. CDR3 sequence (DNA): TGTGCCTGGAATCCGGGATCTGGAAACACCATATATTTT. Translating it yields CAWNPGSGNTIYF. Using reference TRBV30 and TRBJ1-3 for the parts outside the CDR3, the full variable domain is SQTIHQWPATLVQPVGSPLSLECTVEGTSNPNLYWYRQAAGRGLQLLFYSVGIGQISSEVPQNLSASRPQDRQFILSSKKLLLSDSGFYLCAWNPGSGNTIYFGEGSWLTVV.

This chain links TRBV6-5 with TRBJ1-1; 10 bases match TRBD1. V shed 2 bases, J shed 6 bases, and the junction held 0 bases outside the gene matches. Looked up from germline, CDR1 is MNHEY and CDR2 is SVGAGI. CDR3 length equals 13 residues. The CDR3 DNA follows: TGTGCCAGCAGTTACGACAGGGGGCCTGAAGCTTTCTTT. It is translated as CASSYDRGPEAFF.

The V gene is TRBV2, the J gene TRBJ1-1, with D uncertain. V lost 4 bases and J 0 bases, leaving 9 bases between the germline ends. Germline V gives CDR1 SNHLY, CDR2 FYNNEI. There are 14 residues in the CDR3. DNA of the CDR3: TGTGCCAGCAGTGGCCCCGGGTTGAACACTGAAGCTTTCTTT. Translating gives CASSGPGLNTEAFF.

The chain links TRBV4-2 to TRBJ1-4, with TRBD1 identical over 9 bases. The J segment lost 4 bases and the V segment lost 0 bases, leaving 3 bases of the junction unmatched. The CDR3 spans 16 residues. CDR1 is LGHNA and CDR2 is YNFKEQ in the germline V gene. The CDR3 sequence is CASSQEWTGVNEKLFF. The CDR3 coding sequence is TGTGCCAGCAGCCAAGAGTGGACAGGGGTTAATGAAAAACTGTTTTTT.

The J gene is TRBJ1-5, the V gene TRBV2; no clear D gene. The CDR3 is 15 residues long. V lost 2 bases and J lost 5, with 13 bases in between. Germline assignment: CDR1 SNHLY and CDR2 FYNNEI. CDR3 sequence: CASSESERADQPQHF. CDR3 sequence (DNA): TGTGCCAGCAGTGAAAGTGAGCGGGCTGATCAGCCCCAGCATTTT.

The genes are TRBV5-6 and TRBJ2-1; 10 bases agree with TRBD2. V shed 0 bases, J shed 2 bases, and the junction held 8 bases outside the gene matches. Looked up from germline, CDR1 is SGHDT and CDR2 is YYEEEE. This CDR3 is built from 18 residues. In nucleotides, the CDR3 is TGTGCCAGCAGCTTGGCCTATGAGCTAGCGGGAGCCTACAATGAGCAGTTCTTC. Translation: CASSLAYELAGAYNEQFF.

The chain recombines TRBV7-8 with TRBJ2-1; D is uncertain. Per the germline V gene, CDR1 is SGHVS and CDR2 is FQNEAQ. The CDR3 contains 13 residues. Trimming removed 3 bases at V and 6 bases at J, with 9 bases between. The CDR3 bases are TGTGCCAGCAGCTTCCGTGGGCCCAATGAGCAGTTCTTC. Residues: CASSFRGPNEQFF.

The CDR3 loop is CASSVRGEIGELFF. The CDR3 DNA is TGTGCCAGCAGTGTTAGGGGTGAAATCGGGGAGCTGTTTTTT. The genes are TRBV6-1 and TRBJ2-2, with D possibly matching TRBD1 (5 bases). With 4 bases removed from V and 7 bases from J, the gap between germline ends came to 13 bases. Germline CDR1 and CDR2: MNHNS and SASEGT. The CDR3 is 14 amino acids.

V gene TRBV7-6 combines with J gene TRBJ1-2, with D possibly TRBD1 on 5 matching bases. This CDR3 spans 16 amino acids. Trimming took off 3 bases at V and 3 bases at J, with 17 bases between the two ends. Germline CDR1 and CDR2: SGHVS and FNYEAQ. In nucleotides, the CDR3 is TGTGCCAGCAGCTTTAGGCAGGGCCCTGTTGACTATGGCTACACCTTC. Protein: CASSFRQGPVDYGYTF.

This chain links TRBV2 with TRBJ1-1, with D uncertain. The V and J ends lost 6 bases and 4 bases respectively, with 9 bases between them. Germline V gene data show CDR1 as SNHLY and CDR2 as FYNNEI. The CDR3 covers 12 residues. The CDR3 sequence is CASRDGSTEAFF. DNA for the CDR3: TGTGCCAGCAGGGACGGGAGCACTGAAGCTTTCTTT. The variable domain in full, with the rest retrieved from reference TRBV2 and TRBJ1-1, is EPEVTQTPSHQVTQMGQEVILRCVPISNHLYFYWYRQILGQKVEFLVSFYNNEISEKSEIFDDQFSVERPDGSNFTLKIRSTKLEDSAMYFCASRDGSTEAFFGQGTRLTVV.

This rearrangement joins TRBV4-3 to TRBJ1-5; 10 bases fit TRBD1. Trimming removed 4 bases from V and 4 bases from J; junction bases left unmatched: 1. This CDR3 has 14 amino acids. Germline V CDR1 and CDR2: LGHNA, YSLEER. The CDR3 spells CASSLDRGNQPQHF. The DNA for the CDR3 is TGCGCCAGCAGCCTGGACAGGGGGAATCAGCCCCAGCATTTT.

This chain joins TRBV4-1 and TRBJ1-1; 7 bases fit TRBD1. V lost 4 bases and J lost 5; bases outside the gene matches: 4. The CDR3 loop spans 13 amino acids. Germline V gives CDR1 MGHRA, CDR2 YSYEKL. CDR3 in DNA: TGCGCCAGCAGCCCGACAGGGTGGACTGAAGCTTTCTTT. Residues: CASSPTGWTEAFF.

The chain combines TRBV9 with TRBJ2-7, with D tentatively TRBD1 (5 bases). Trimming stripped 0 bases from V and 3 bases from J, with 13 bases between. Germline CDR1 is SGDLS and CDR2 is YYNGEE. CDR3 length equals 15 residues. CDR3 bases: TGTGCCAGCAGCGTAGGAGGACACGGTCGCTACGAGCAGTACTTC. This translates into CASSVGGHGRYEQYF.

The CDR3 spells CATSRVGSPAGEAFF. In nucleotides, the CDR3 is TGTGCCACCAGCAGAGTAGGTAGTCCGGCGGGTGAAGCTTTCTTT. The chain joins TRBV15 to TRBJ1-1; no firm D call. Trimming stripped 1 base from V and 7 bases from J, with 16 bases between. Germline CDR1 reads LNHNV; CDR2 reads YYDKDF (reference sequence). The CDR3 loop spans 15 amino acids. The full variable domain, in which reference TRBV15 and TRBJ1-1 provide the parts outside the CDR3, is DAMVIQNPRYQVTQFGKPVTLSCSQTLNHNVMYWYQQKSSQAPKLLFHYYDKDFNNEADTPDNFQSRRPNTSFCFLDIRSPGLGDTAMYLCATSRVGSPAGEAFFGQGTRLTVV.

The V call is TRBV7-6, the J call TRBJ2-1; the D gene is possibly TRBD1 (6 bases). The CDR3 runs 14 residues. The V end was cut by 5 bases, the J end by 9 bases, with 17 bases between. CDR1 and CDR2 (germline): SGHVS, FNYEAQ. The DNA of the CDR3 is TGTGCCAGCAGCCTAACCCTGGGGGCTTCTGAGCAGTTCTTC. It specifies CASSLTLGASEQFF.

The chain couples TRBV6-1 to TRBJ1-5; D uncertain. The V end was cut by 2 bases, the J end by 9 bases, with 14 bases between. From germline, CDR1 is MNHNS and CDR2 SASEGT. The CDR3 is 14 amino acids. The CDR3 sequence: CASSERTEPSPQHF. For the CDR3, the DNA is TGTGCCAGCAGTGAACGGACCGAGCCATCGCCCCAGCATTTT.

The chain uses TRBV13 and TRBJ2-5; weak D call: TRBD1 (6 bases). Judging by the DNA end, TRBJ2-7 fits better; the J call may be wrong. The CDR3 runs to 16 residues. CDR1 and CDR2 from the germline V gene are PRHDT and FYEKMQ (reference sequence). CDR3: CASSPGAGSPNYEQYF. DNA of the CDR3: TGTGCCAGCAGCCCAGGGGCTGGTTCGCCCAACTACGAGCAGTACTTC.

The rearrangement joins TRBV2 to TRBJ2-5, with 7 nucleotides matching TRBD1. With the DNA end fitting TRBJ2-7 better, the J assignment may be wrong. Per the germline V gene, CDR1 is SNHLY and CDR2 is FYNNEI. The CDR3 contains 13 residues. CDR3 in amino acids: CASRGQSSYEQYF. The CDR3 DNA is TGTGCCAGCAGGGGACAGAGCTCCTACGAGCAGTACTTC.

This chain connects TRBV29-1 to TRBJ2-7; possibly TRBD2 for D (7 bases). The CDR3 length is 14 residues. Germline values: CDR1 SQVTM, CDR2 ANQGSEA. The V and J ends lost 6 bases and 0 bases respectively, with 15 bases between them. The CDR3 here is CSVRGGASSYEQYF. The CDR3 DNA reads as TGCAGCGTGAGGGGGGGCGCCAGCTCCTACGAGCAGTACTTC.

The chain carries TRBV7-9 and TRBJ1-1; 9 nucleotides line up with TRBD1. The CDR3 is 15 residues long. The V and J ends lost 5 bases and 1 base, in that order; junction bases with no gene match: 5. Germline V gene lookup returns CDR1 SEHNR and CDR2 FQNEAQ (reference sequence). The CDR3 nucleotides read TGTGCCAGCAGCCCCTACAGGGGGCAGAACACTGAAGCTTTCTTT. Amino acids: CASSPYRGQNTEAFF.